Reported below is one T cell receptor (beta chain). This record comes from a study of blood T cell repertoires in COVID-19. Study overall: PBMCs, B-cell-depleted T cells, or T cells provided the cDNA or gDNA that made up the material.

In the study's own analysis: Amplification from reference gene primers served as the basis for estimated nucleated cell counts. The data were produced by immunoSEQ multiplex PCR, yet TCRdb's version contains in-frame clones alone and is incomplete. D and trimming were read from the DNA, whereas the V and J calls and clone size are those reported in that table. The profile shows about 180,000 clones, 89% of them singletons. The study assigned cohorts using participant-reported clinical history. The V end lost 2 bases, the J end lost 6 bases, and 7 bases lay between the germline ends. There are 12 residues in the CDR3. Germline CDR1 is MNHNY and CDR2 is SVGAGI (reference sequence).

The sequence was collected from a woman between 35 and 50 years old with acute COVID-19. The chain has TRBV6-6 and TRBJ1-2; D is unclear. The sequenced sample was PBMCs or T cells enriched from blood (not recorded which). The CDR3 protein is CASSYESDGYTF. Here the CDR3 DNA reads TGTGCCAGCAGTTACGAGAGTGATGGCTACACCTTC.